This T cell receptor beta chain derives from a study of T-cell reconstitution after alpha-beta-depleted transplantation in children. General study findings and limits: The study reportedly traced alpha-beta T cells about two months after transplant to several hundred expanded graft clones. When one year had passed after transplant, most T-cell counts and diversity came from newly produced T cells.

Unique molecular identifiers tagged the TCRbeta library. TCRdb reprocessed the PCR reads with MiXCR, giving one entry per CDR3 protein. Of about 100,000 distinct CDR3 sequences listed, around 6.1% were seen once; the top ten hold 6% to 7%. At least ten counts were recorded for this clonotype. Its antigen remains unknown. The germline gives CDR1 SGHTA, CDR2 FQGNSA. The CDR3 runs to 16 residues. V was trimmed by 0 bases and J by 5 bases, leaving 16 bases between them. The source material was PBMCs, mostly from graft donor cells, sampled 60 days after TCRalphabeta/CD19-depleted stem cell transplant. The genes are TRBV7-2 and TRBJ2-5; D is unclear. The sequence came from a female patient between 2 and 15 years old who had a stem cell transplant for Fanconi anemia, so the T cells may come from the graft donor. The CDR3 DNA is TGTGCCAGCAGCTTAGCTGGGTTTGTCTTCAGTGAGACCCAGTACTTC. Its protein product is CASSLAGFVFSETQYF.